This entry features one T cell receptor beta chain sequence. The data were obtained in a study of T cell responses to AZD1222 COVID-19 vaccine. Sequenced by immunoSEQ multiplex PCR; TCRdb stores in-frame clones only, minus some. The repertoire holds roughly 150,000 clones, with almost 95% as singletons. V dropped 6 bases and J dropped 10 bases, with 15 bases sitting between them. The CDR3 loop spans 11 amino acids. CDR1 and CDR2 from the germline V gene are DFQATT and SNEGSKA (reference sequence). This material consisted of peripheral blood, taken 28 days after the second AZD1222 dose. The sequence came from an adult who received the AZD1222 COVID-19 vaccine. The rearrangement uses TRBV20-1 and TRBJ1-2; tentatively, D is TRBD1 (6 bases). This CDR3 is CSATTGPNYTF. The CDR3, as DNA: TGCAGTGCAACTACAGGGCCTAACTACACCTTC.